Reported below is one T cell receptor beta chain. Its antigen remains unidentified. This PCR relied on a set of 60 Vbeta primers and 13 Jbeta primers. In the study's own analysis: The count from a later analysis was tens of millions of unique TCR beta chains, 9 million to 12 million of them shared. TCRdb keeps only in-frame clones here, not all; method: immunoSEQ multiplex PCR. V, J and clone size derive from that table, while D and trimming were established from the DNA sequence. Of roughly 100,000 clones listed, 70% to 80% were seen once; the top ten hold 7.7%. Germline V CDR1 and CDR2: MNHNY, SVGAGI (reference sequence). Trimming took 5 bases from V and 5 from J; bases not matched to a gene: 5. The CDR3 totals 15 residues. These data come from a study of cytomegalovirus exposure and HLA in healthy donors. Overall study results and limits: Analysis was carried out at a later point, and it linked a missense DCLRE1C variant to TCR beta V- and J-gene trimming. In an earlier analysis, about 87% or about 30%: the productive usage of most TCR beta V segments. The authors reported that TCR beta sequences could predict HLA-A and HLA-B alleles. These predictions were accurate for most subjects in the first cohort.

Sample: PBMCs. V is TRBV6-6 and J is TRBJ2-3, with 12 bases fitting TRBD2. This TCR was recovered from a female donor in good health and CMV-seronegative. Here the CDR3 DNA reads TGTGCCAGCAGTCCGACTAGCGGGAGACGAGATACGCAGTATTTT. It is translated as CASSPTSGRRDTQYF.